The rows below give T cell receptor beta chains drawn from one sample of a study of T cell responses to AZD1222 COVID-19 vaccine. TCRdb's copy holds only in-frame clones and misses some; the assay was immunoSEQ multiplex PCR. The repertoire holds approximately 110,000 clones, roughly 90% seen once, with roughly 2.7% in the top ten. Material: peripheral blood, obtained on day 0 of AZD1222 vaccination. These receptors all stem from an adult in good health. The conserved cysteine and the conserved F or W are not part of the CDR3 here. Fields, in order: J gene, D gene, V gene, CDR3 length, CDR3 protein. A D gene is named only where the DNA matches it firmly.

j_call: TRBJ2-7
d_call: TRBD1
v_call: TRBV13
cdr3_length: 11
cdr3_aa: ASSRQGAYEQY

j_call: TRBJ2-7
d_call: -
v_call: TRBV21-1
cdr3_length: 15
cdr3_aa: ASSNPMCGTSVSEQY

j_call: TRBJ2-3
d_call: -
v_call: TRBV6-6
cdr3_length: 13
cdr3_aa: ASTPEPRVTDTQY

j_call: TRBJ2-2
d_call: -
v_call: TRBV2
cdr3_length: 14
cdr3_aa: ASSERRGGDTGELF

j_call: TRBJ2-3
d_call: -
v_call: TRBV7-2
cdr3_length: 13
cdr3_aa: ASIVGVGATDTQY

j_call: TRBJ2-5
d_call: -
v_call: TRBV11-2
cdr3_length: 14
cdr3_aa: ASSQFWTGGMETQY

j_call: TRBJ2-3
d_call: TRBD2
v_call: TRBV15
cdr3_length: 15
cdr3_aa: ATKTPSGGSSTDTQY

j_call: TRBJ1-2
d_call: -
v_call: TRBV15
cdr3_length: 16
cdr3_aa: ATSRDPRWGETNYGYT

j_call: TRBJ2-7
d_call: -
v_call: TRBV20-1
cdr3_length: 9
cdr3_aa: SAGSGDEQY

j_call: TRBJ2-1
d_call: -
v_call: TRBV19
cdr3_length: 13
cdr3_aa: ASSIVGRESDEQF

j_call: TRBJ1-2
d_call: -
v_call: TRBV5-6
cdr3_length: 12
cdr3_aa: ASSLDGGPLGYT

j_call: TRBJ1-6
d_call: TRBD1
v_call: TRBV5-4
cdr3_length: 14
cdr3_aa: ASSGPGQGIGSPLH

j_call: TRBJ1-5
d_call: TRBD1
v_call: TRBV19
cdr3_length: 13
cdr3_aa: ASTIGTGGNQPQH

j_call: TRBJ1-2
d_call: TRBD1
v_call: TRBV12-3/TRBV12-4
cdr3_length: 11
cdr3_aa: ASSLSGGIGYT

j_call: TRBJ2-1
d_call: -
v_call: TRBV6-5
cdr3_length: 13
cdr3_aa: ASSPLSRSRDEQF

j_call: TRBJ1-1
d_call: -
v_call: TRBV3-1/TRBV3-2
cdr3_length: 13
cdr3_aa: ASSPSGGGGTEAF

j_call: TRBJ1-2
d_call: -
v_call: TRBV25-1
cdr3_length: 14
cdr3_aa: ASSELGGGFNYGYT

j_call: TRBJ1-5
d_call: -
v_call: TRBV18
cdr3_length: 12
cdr3_aa: ASSLGGADQPQH

j_call: TRBJ2-5
d_call: TRBD2
v_call: TRBV7-9
cdr3_length: 14
cdr3_aa: ASSLGLTSGGETQY

j_call: TRBJ2-7
d_call: TRBD2
v_call: TRBV10-3
cdr3_length: 9
cdr3_aa: ATRWGGEQY

j_call: TRBJ2-7
d_call: TRBD2
v_call: TRBV10-3
cdr3_length: 14
cdr3_aa: AISARESGSFHEQY

j_call: TRBJ1-3
d_call: -
v_call: TRBV6-5
cdr3_length: 14
cdr3_aa: ASSYSSARSGNTIY

j_call: TRBJ1-1
d_call: -
v_call: TRBV23-1
cdr3_length: 14
cdr3_aa: ASSQNKEDRDTEAF

j_call: TRBJ1-1
d_call: -
v_call: TRBV5-1
cdr3_length: 12
cdr3_aa: ASSLGGGRTEAF

j_call: TRBJ1-2
d_call: -
v_call: TRBV7-2
cdr3_length: 9
cdr3_aa: ASSLLGGYT

j_call: TRBJ2-5
d_call: TRBD2
v_call: TRBV5-1
cdr3_length: 14
cdr3_aa: ASSLGGLAGVETQY